The clone carrying this T cell receptor beta chain was seen a handful of times. Its antigen is not known. V trimming: 6 bases; J trimming: 4 bases; junction bases outside the gene matches: 17. Per the germline V gene, CDR1 is DFQATT and CDR2 is SNEGSKA (reference sequence). The CDR3 covers 18 residues. The data stem from a study of Graves' ophthalmopathy and Graves' hyperthyroidism. Study results and caveats: Blood samples also showed most expanded thyroid clonotypes exceeding 0.001 frequency. Ophthalmopathy versus stable hyperthyroidism: 13-signature model gave about 87% sensitivity, 65% to 82% specificity. This model predicted ophthalmopathy progression (sensitivity around 71%, specificity roughly 72%).

Excluded were patients with other autoimmune diseases, uncontrolled infections, pregnancy or lactation. Amplification of the TCR beta CDR3 regions used RNA transcripts (as template). RT-PCR was first run with HTBI primers, then multiplex PCR in a second round. TCRdb fed the multiplex PCR reads into MiXCR, producing one record per CDR3 protein. The table has about 1.1 million distinct CDR3 sequences, about two fifths seen once. The gene calls are TRBV20-1 and TRBJ2-6, with 8 bases lining up with TRBD2. The clonotype originates from an adult man with Graves' hyperthyroidism. The sequencing sample was made of peripheral blood or thyroid tissue (not recorded which). The CDR3 DNA reads TGCAGTGCAAGGGTGGGCGGGGGGTCTCGCTCCGGGGCCAACGTCCTGACTTTC. Translating gives CSARVGGGSRSGANVLTF.